These T cell receptor beta chains were read from a single sample in a study of blood T cell repertoires in COVID-19. This table comes from immunoSEQ multiplex PCR, and its TCRdb copy is limited to in-frame clones, with some not included. The sample has roughly 65,000 clones, approximately 95% seen once. The specimen was peripheral blood. The receptor source for this set is an older man with active COVID-19. Both conserved end residues are part of each CDR3.

V gene,CDR3 protein
TRBV4-3,CASSQEFTNYGYTF
TRBV5-4,CASSPMNTEAFF
TRBV2,CASSGLASGTDTQYF
TRBV18,CASSLVAVSSYNEQFF
TRBV10-3,CAISEGGGSNTGELFF
TRBV13,CASRPWDRGNEQYF
TRBV6-5,CASITSGASTDTQYF
TRBV6-5,CASRDTAKYEQYF
TRBV19,CASSPGQGGLRSNQPQHF
TRBV7-9,CASSLGTSTVYSEKLFF
TRBV3-1/TRBV3-2,CASSQRGTDTQYF
TRBV29-1,CSVLTQKLFF
TRBV6-6,CASSPSSTEAFF
TRBV15,CATSRQGASNEQFF
TRBV7-9,CASTQGVAEAFF
TRBV5-1,CASSLGYSSTDTQYF
TRBV3-1/TRBV3-2,CASSQATVGNTIYF
TRBV6-6,CASSLRGNTEAFF
TRBV6-1,CASSERDSRTEAFF
TRBV4-2,CASSQDQGTGYNEQFF
TRBV9,CASNPSGFHTDTQYF
TRBV11-3,CASSLVSVETQYF
TRBV19,CASKARDLGTDNSPLHF
TRBV5-1,CASSRNRGADTQYF
TRBV6-1,CASSDKRLHLHF
TRBV5-5,CASSKIFRDRGPRGYTF
TRBV19,CASFGGGNQPQHF
TRBV3-1/TRBV3-2,CASTSQGAEQPQHF
TRBV9,CASSRTRADYGYTF
TRBV7-9,CASTRGGGLGTEAFF
TRBV4-3,CASSQADRANTEAFF
TRBV16,CASSREQGRTYEQYF
TRBV11-2,CASSLSLVPTDTQYF
TRBV15,CATSHSGGVYNEQFF
TRBV3-1/TRBV3-2,CASSPTRETQYF
TRBV18,CASSPRGQAPNQPQHF
TRBV24-1,CATSRLPTQGLVSNQPQHF
TRBV18,CASSPQQSSGNTIYF
TRBV3-1/TRBV3-2,CASSQGGGGGASEQYF
TRBV19,CASSIGLAGGSYSGANVLTF
TRBV10-3,CAISGRTGRETQYF
TRBV24-1,CATREAGQETQYF
TRBV6-5,CASRASSYNEQFF
TRBV6-6,CASRRLDRSGYTF
TRBV18,CASSPDKQNIQYF